This T cell receptor beta chain is drawn from a study of blood T cell repertoires in COVID-19. Overall study context: COVID-19 samples from acute and convalescent phases originated in the United States, Italy and Spain. T cells, B-cell-depleted T cells, or PBMCs supplied cDNA or gDNA.

Per the original data handling: The assay estimated nucleated cells by amplifying reference gene primers. This table comes from immunoSEQ multiplex PCR, and its TCRdb copy is limited to in-frame clones, with some not included. The V and J calls and clone size come from that table; D and trimming were worked out from the DNA. Here the sample spans roughly 330,000 clones, around 89% being singletons. The CDR3 is 15 amino acids. V was cut by 6 bases and J by 8 bases, with 22 bases left in between. Germline lookup yields CDR1 MDHEN and CDR2 SYDVKM. This sequence joins TRBV28 and TRBJ1-2; D is perhaps TRBD1 (5 bases). Sequenced material: peripheral blood. This clonotype was obtained from a woman aged 50 to 65 with active or convalescent COVID-19. Written as DNA, the CDR3 is TGTGCCAGCAGCCAAAGGGGCAGGTCGACGCGGGGCTACACCTTC. Encoded protein: CASSQRGRSTRGYTF.